The 30 T cell receptor beta chains below all came from one sample that was sequenced in a study of beta chain features in type 1 diabetes. Notes on the study in general: In all four CD4+ subsets, TCRB CDR3 length was significantly, moderately reduced in type 1 diabetes.

Isolated RNA was reverse transcribed in full, so expressed TCRB transcripts were sequenced. Using immunoSEQ multiplex PCR, the repertoire was profiled, and TCRdb retains in-frame clones only, with some absent. The sample has around 690,000 clones, 9.5% to 15% seen once. These receptors' targets are unknown. Material: naive CD4+ T cells from blood. Every receptor here comes from a man aged 25-45 years with type 1 diabetes.

The chain recombines TRBV2 with TRBJ1-2; 8 nucleotides line up with TRBD1. The V gene's germline CDR1 is SNHLY and CDR2 FYNNEI. CDR3 length equals 15 residues. The ends lost 1 base at V and 3 bases at J; junction bases unmatched: 4. The CDR3 loop is CASSEGRGPYYGYTF. In DNA, the CDR3 is TGTGCCAGCAGTGAAGGCAGGGGGCCATACTATGGCTACACCTTC.

This clone has more than one count but fewer than ten. The chain combines TRBV4-3 with TRBJ2-7; the D gene is possibly TRBD1 (6 bases). The length of the CDR3 is 15 residues. V lost 1 base and J lost 6, with 16 bases in between. CDR1 and CDR2 (germline): LGHNA, YSLEER. The CDR3 DNA is TGCGCCAGCAGCCAAGTCGGCCAGGGGATCGGCGAGCAGTACTTC. This translates into CASSQVGQGIGEQYF.

The gene calls are TRBV4-3 and TRBJ1-1; tentative D call: TRBD1 (5 bases). Germline lookup yields CDR1 LGHNA and CDR2 YSLEER. This CDR3 region has 16 residues. V was shortened by 0 bases and J by 0 bases, with 11 bases between the two germline ends. CDR3 bases: TGCGCCAGCAGCCAAGAGGGGGGACCCTTGAACACTGAAGCTTTCTTT. Protein: CASSQEGGPLNTEAFF.

V gene TRBV11-2 combines with J gene TRBJ2-7, with unresolved D. V was pared by 1 base and J by 0 bases, with 13 bases between. CDR1 and CDR2 (germline): SGHAT, FQNNGV. This CDR3 is 16 amino acids long. In DNA, the CDR3 is TGTGCCAGCAGCTTAGTCGAAGCTGTAGTCTCCTACGAGCAGTACTTC. This sequence encodes CASSLVEAVVSYEQYF.

The J gene is TRBJ1-4, the V gene TRBV28; the match to TRBD1 covers 8 bases. CDR1 is MDHEN and CDR2 is SYDVKM in the germline V gene. Germline trimming cut 5 bases from V and 0 bases from J; bases unmatched to any gene: 2. The CDR3 runs to 15 residues. The CDR3 protein is CASSKQGATNEKLFF. CDR3 DNA: TGTGCCAGCAGTAAACAGGGGGCAACTAATGAAAAACTGTTTTTT. Combining the CDR3 with reference TRBV28 and TRBJ1-4 gives the whole variable domain DVKVTQSSRYLVKRTGEKVFLECVQDMDHENMFWYRQDPGLGLRLIYFSYDVKMKEKGDIPEGYSVSREKKERFSLILESASTNQTSMYLCASSKQGATNEKLFFGSGTQLSVL.

The chain recombines TRBV11-2 with TRBJ2-3; D remains unclear. The CDR3 consists of 13 residues. V lost 0 bases, J lost 8 bases, and 9 bases lay in between. Germline CDR1 SGHAT, CDR2 FQNNGV. CDR3 sequence: CASSLELGSTQYF. The CDR3 nucleotides read TGTGCCAGCAGCTTAGAGCTGGGGTCTACGCAGTATTTT.

V is TRBV4-3 and J is TRBJ2-1, with D unclear. The ends were cut back, 0 bases at V and 3 bases at J, with 15 bases in the middle. This CDR3 has 17 residues. Germline CDR1 is LGHNA and CDR2 is YSLEER. The CDR3 DNA is TGCGCCAGCAGCCAAGATAGGGCAGGAACCTACTACAATGAGCAGTTCTTC. It yields the protein CASSQDRAGTYYNEQFF.

The chain employs TRBV28 and TRBJ2-5; D gene uncertain. The CDR3 has 13 amino acids. V was trimmed by 8 bases and J by 5 bases, leaving 15 bases between them. Germline V CDR1 and CDR2: MDHEN, SYDVKM. CDR3 amino acids: CASLRLNSETQYF. In nucleotides, the CDR3 is TGTGCCAGCCTTAGGCTCAACTCGGAGACCCAGTACTTC.

The gene calls are TRBV11-2 and TRBJ2-3; a weak D match, TRBD1 (6 bases). V was pared by 5 bases and J by 4 bases, with 10 bases between. This CDR3 is built from 13 residues. Germline V gene data show CDR1 as SGHAT and CDR2 as FQNNGV. Here the CDR3 DNA reads TGTGCCAGCAGCACAGGGAGACCAGATACGCAGTATTTT. Encoded protein: CASSTGRPDTQYF.

The chain has TRBV5-6 and TRBJ1-4, with a possible D match to TRBD1 (5 bases). Germline CDR1 reads SGHDT; CDR2 reads YYEEEE. The CDR3 extends over 15 amino acids. V was cut by 1 base and J by 4 bases, with 11 bases left in between. The CDR3 DNA is TGTGCCAGCAGCTTGACAGGCCCTATTAATGAAAAACTGTTTTTT. Amino acids: CASSLTGPINEKLFF.

This chain joins TRBV7-2 and TRBJ2-6; perhaps TRBD2 as D (6 bases). CDR1 and CDR2 from the germline V gene are SGHTA and FQGNSA. Trimming cost V 5 bases and J 3 bases, with 14 bases left between them. CDR3 length: 16 amino acids. CDR3 sequence reads: CASSPPDGSGANVLTF. The CDR3 DNA follows: TGTGCCAGCAGCCCACCTGACGGGAGTGGGGCCAACGTCCTGACTTTC.

Only a few counts were recorded for this clone. The chain joins TRBV29-1 to TRBJ2-5; 14 nucleotides line up with TRBD2. The CDR3 length is 15 residues. The germline V gene has CDR1 SQVTM and CDR2 ANQGSEA. The trim removed 8 bases at V and 1 base at J, leaving 6 bases unmatched. The CDR3 protein is CSSSGLAGGQETQYF. The CDR3 bases are TGCAGCTCCTCAGGACTAGCGGGGGGCCAAGAGACCCAGTACTTC.

The rearrangement links TRBV10-3 to TRBJ1-2; no clear D gene. In germline, CDR1 is ENHRY, CDR2 SYGVKD. The CDR3 runs 17 residues. The V end was cut by 0 bases, the J end by 6 bases, with 20 bases between. The CDR3 DNA sequence: TGTGCCATCAGTGAGTCTCTCGCAGAACTTGTGCGCGATGGCTACACCTTC. Its protein product is CAISESLAELVRDGYTF.

This clone was observed a handful of times. The chain has TRBV9 and TRBJ2-2; D unclear. V was trimmed by 4 bases and J by 4 bases, leaving 20 bases between them. Germline assignment: CDR1 SGDLS and CDR2 YYNGEE. This CDR3 has 17 residues. The CDR3 DNA reads as TGTGCCAGCAGCCCCTTTCCTCCGGGTTTTGGCACCGGGGAGCTGTTTTTT. Its translation is CASSPFPPGFGTGELFF.

V is TRBV2 and J is TRBJ1-2; 8 nucleotides align to TRBD1. The CDR3 covers 14 residues. The trim removed 3 bases at V and 5 bases at J, leaving 5 bases unmatched. Germline CDR1 SNHLY, CDR2 FYNNEI. The CDR3 sequence is CASSETTGEYGYTF. The DNA of the CDR3 is TGTGCCAGCAGTGAGACGACAGGGGAGTATGGCTACACCTTC. The whole variable domain, filled in from reference TRBV2 and TRBJ1-2, reads EPEVTQTPSHQVTQMGQEVILRCVPISNHLYFYWYRQILGQKVEFLVSFYNNEISEKSEIFDDQFSVERPDGSNFTLKIRSTKLEDSAMYFCASSETTGEYGYTFGSGTRLTVV.

This clone turned up a few times. V and J are TRBV5-1 and TRBJ2-1, with D tentatively TRBD2 (5 bases). The CDR3 has 15 residues. Between the trimmed V and J ends, which lost 5 bases and 2 bases, there was a span of 14 bases. CDR1 and CDR2 from the germline V gene are SGHRS and YFSETQ. In nucleotides, the CDR3 is TGCGCCAGCAGTTCAGGTGTGAGGGCCTACAATGAGCAGTTCTTC. Its translation: CASSSGVRAYNEQFF.

This clone was observed a few times. This chain links TRBV6-5 with TRBJ2-3, with D unresolved. The CDR3 extends over 14 amino acids. Germline values: CDR1 MNHEY, CDR2 SVGAGI. V dropped 0 bases and J dropped 3 bases, with 7 bases sitting between them. The CDR3 sequence is CASSYSNPTDTQYF. The CDR3, as DNA: TGTGCCAGCAGTTACTCAAACCCGACAGATACGCAGTATTTT.

The J gene is TRBJ1-1, the V gene TRBV2; D remains unclear. With 1 base removed from V and 0 bases from J, the gap between germline ends came to 6 bases. The CDR3 contains 14 residues. Germline CDR1 is SNHLY and CDR2 is FYNNEI. This CDR3 reads CASSEVRVNTEAFF. CDR3 nucleotide sequence: TGTGCCAGCAGTGAAGTAAGGGTGAACACTGAAGCTTTCTTT.

V is TRBV9 and J is TRBJ2-5, with a tentative D call TRBD2 (6 bases). Trimming stripped 4 bases from V and 2 bases from J, with 15 bases between. The CDR3 covers 15 residues. Germline V lookup: CDR1 SGDLS, CDR2 YYNGEE. CDR3 amino acids: CASSPGLSGQETQYF. In DNA form, the CDR3 reads TGTGCCAGCAGCCCGGGACTTTCGGGACAAGAGACCCAGTACTTC.

This clone was recorded a few times. V and J are TRBV19 and TRBJ1-5; D gene uncertain. Trimming took 9 bases from V and 9 from J, leaving 18 bases between them. The CDR3 is made up of 13 amino acids. The germline V gene encodes CDR1 LNHDA and CDR2 SQIVND (reference sequence). The DNA of the CDR3 is TGTGCCAGCAAGGGCCCGCCGTCGTGGCCCCAGCATTTT. Encoded protein: CASKGPPSWPQHF.

The chain combines TRBV27 with TRBJ2-4; 8 nucleotides line up with TRBD2. The CDR3 length is 15 residues. The junction had 5 bases not matched to a gene; V was cut back by 5 bases and J by 2 bases. Germline V CDR1 and CDR2: MNHEY, SMNVEV (reference sequence). The CDR3 DNA sequence: TGTGCCAGCAGTCCATTAGCGGGGTCCAAAAACATTCAGTACTTC. It codes for CASSPLAGSKNIQYF.

The chain links TRBV9 to TRBJ1-1; D is unclear. The ends were cut back, 0 bases at V and 7 bases at J, with 13 bases in the middle. Germline CDR1 and CDR2: SGDLS and YYNGEE. CDR3 length: 14 amino acids. Here the CDR3 DNA reads TGTGCCAGCAGCGTAGGAGCGGGCGCGGGTGAAGCTTTCTTT. The encoded protein is CASSVGAGAGEAFF.

This clone was detected a few times. The CDR3 DNA reads as TGTGCCAGCAGCTTAAGCCACTTAGACAATGAGCAGTTCTTC. Protein sequence: CASSLSHLDNEQFF. The J gene is TRBJ2-1, the V gene TRBV11-2; no firm D call. Trimming pared 2 bases from V and 5 bases from J, leaving 10 bases between. Germline CDR1 SGHAT, CDR2 FQNNGV. The CDR3 consists of 14 residues.

This clone was recorded a few times. This chain uses TRBV6-5 with TRBJ2-5; 7 positions agree with TRBD1. Trimming removed 0 bases from V and 0 bases from J; junction bases left unmatched: 4. The CDR3 contains 16 residues. Germline CDR1 reads MNHEY; CDR2 reads SVGAGI. In nucleotides, the CDR3 is TGTGCCAGCAGTTACTCACCCAGGGGGAACCAAGAGACCCAGTACTTC. Translation gives CASSYSPRGNQETQYF.

This sequence joins TRBV28 and TRBJ2-7; D gene unclear. The germline gives CDR1 MDHEN, CDR2 SYDVKM. The CDR3 length is 14 residues. Trimming took off 3 bases at V and 6 bases at J, with 15 bases between the two ends. The CDR3 nucleotides read TGTGCCAGCAGTTTTGGGCTATCAGGTCTCGAGCAGTACTTC. Amino acids: CASSFGLSGLEQYF.

There are a few counts of this clone. The CDR3 nucleotides are TGTGCCAGCAGCCCAGGCGGGACAGGGGCCCGGGAGCTGTTTTTT. Translation: CASSPGGTGARELFF. The chain is built from TRBV25-1 and TRBJ2-2; 10 nucleotides match TRBD1. In germline, CDR1 is MGHDK, CDR2 SYGVNS. The J segment lost 9 bases and the V segment lost 6 bases, leaving 10 bases of the junction unmatched. This CDR3 is 15 amino acids long.

The rearrangement joins TRBV5-1 to TRBJ1-5; D call uncertain. Germline values: CDR1 SGHRS, CDR2 YFSETQ. This CDR3 comprises 14 residues. The V and J ends lost 2 bases and 3 bases respectively, with 9 bases between them. Written as DNA, the CDR3 is TGCGCCAGCAGCTTATCAGGTTTCAATCAGCCCCAGCATTTT. Translated, it gives CASSLSGFNQPQHF.

This clone was detected only a few times. V and J are TRBV10-3 and TRBJ2-5, with TRBD1 matching over 10 bases. Germline V gives CDR1 ENHRY, CDR2 SYGVKD. Trimming took 9 bases from V and 5 from J; bases not matched to a gene: 9. The CDR3 contains 14 residues. CDR3 coding DNA: TGTGCCATGGGGGGACAGGGGTATAGGGAGACCCAGTACTTC. Its translation: CAMGGQGYRETQYF.

The CDR3 DNA sequence: TGTGCCAGCAGCTTAGCCAGGGAGGATACGCAGTATTTT. It codes for CASSLAREDTQYF. The gene calls are TRBV11-2 and TRBJ2-3; tentatively, D is TRBD1 or TRBD2 (5 bases each). V gave up 1 base and J gave up 6 bases, with 8 bases separating them. CDR1 is SGHAT and CDR2 is FQNNGV in the germline V gene. The length of the CDR3 is 13 residues.

The chain carries TRBV2 and TRBJ2-1; 7 nucleotides match TRBD2. In germline, CDR1 is SNHLY, CDR2 FYNNEI. After removal of 3 bases from V and 6 bases from J, the junction contained 8 bases not matched to a gene. The length of the CDR3 is 15 residues. The CDR3 reads CASSEPGLPRNEQFF. The CDR3 DNA reads as TGTGCCAGCAGTGAGCCGGGACTACCGCGCAATGAGCAGTTCTTC.